These 15 T cell receptor beta chains share one sample of origin, sequenced in a study of spatial heterogeneity in lung cancer. Noted time point: sample taken at primary tumor resection. TCRdb reanalysed the 5' RACE reads using MiXCR and keeps one entry per CDR3 protein. The sample shows some 22,000 distinct CDR3 sequences, about 4.7% of them seen only once. Sequenced here: PBMCs, sampled at surgery. Source of these receptors: a male donor with early-stage non-small cell lung cancer.

In this sample, this clonotype turned up many times. The V and J genes are TRBV7-9 and TRBJ2-7; 9 nucleotides match TRBD2. Germline CDR1 and CDR2: SEHNR and FQNEAQ (reference sequence). Losses at the gene ends were 1 base for V and 1 base for J; bases not matched to a gene: 5. The CDR3 runs to 16 residues. CDR3 sequence (DNA): TGTGCCAGCAGCTTAGGTAGCGGGAGTGGATCCTACGAGCAGTACTTC. This gives the protein CASSLGSGSGSYEQYF.

This clonotype was detected many times. This chain connects TRBV25-1 to TRBJ2-6, with D possibly matching TRBD2 (6 bases). CDR1 is MGHDK and CDR2 is SYGVNS in the germline V gene. Trimming took 11 bases from V and 0 from J, leaving 17 bases between them. The CDR3 spans 16 residues. The CDR3 protein is CAGRGRIDSGANVLTF. CDR3 coding DNA: TGTGCCGGGCGGGGAAGGATCGACTCTGGGGCCAACGTCCTGACTTTC.

This clonotype was recorded many times. The junction does not match germline at one end; this may be a read error. The chain carries TRBV7-2 and TRBJ2-5; 13 nucleotides line up with TRBD2. This CDR3 contains 17 residues. The germline V gene encodes CDR1 SGHTA and CDR2 FQGNSA. Here the CDR3 DNA reads TGTGCCAGCAGCCCTAGACTAGCGGGAGGAACAAGAGAGGCCCAGTACTTC. Its protein is CASSPRLAGGTREAQYF.

Ten or more counts support this clonotype. J is TRBJ2-3 and V is TRBV7-2; 10 positions agree with TRBD1. The junction had 9 bases not matched to a gene; V was cut back by 5 bases and J by 4 bases. Germline CDR1 reads SGHTA; CDR2 reads FQGNSA. CDR3 length: 16 residues. CDR3 region: CASSPGQGIGADTQYF. The CDR3 region has the DNA TGTGCCAGCAGCCCGGGACAGGGGATTGGTGCAGATACGCAGTATTTT.

This clonotype was seen repeatedly, ten times or more. The chain links TRBV25-1 to TRBJ2-1; tentative D call: TRBD1 (6 bases). The CDR3 contains 11 residues. V was shortened by 7 bases and J by 8 bases, with 9 bases between the two germline ends. The germline V gene has CDR1 MGHDK and CDR2 SYGVNS. The CDR3 protein is CASKTGDEQFF. The CDR3 DNA is TGTGCCAGCAAGACAGGAGATGAGCAGTTCTTC. Based on the CDR3 plus reference TRBV25-1 and TRBJ2-1, the full variable domain is EADIYQTPRYLVIGTGKKITLECSQTMGHDKMYWYQQDPGMELHLIHYSYGVNSTEKGDLSSESTVSRIRTEHFPLTLESARPSHTSQYLCASKTGDEQFFGPGTRLTVL.

This clonotype was seen repeatedly, ten times or more. V usage is TRBV12-3 or TRBV12-4 and J usage is TRBJ2-7; possible D gene TRBD2, 6 bases. V shed 7 bases and J shed 3 bases, with 13 bases lying between them. The CDR3 length is 13 residues. The DNA of the CDR3 is TGTGCCAGCACCTTCGGGGGTCGCTACGAGCAGTACTTC. Protein: CASTFGGRYEQYF.

This clonotype showed up many times. The chain joins TRBV6-5 to TRBJ2-1, with 11 bases fitting TRBD2. V was clipped by 6 bases and J by 1 base; unmatched bases: 5. The CDR3 is 16 residues long. CDR1 is MNHEY and CDR2 is SVGAGI in the germline V gene. CDR3: CASRIAGGPSYNEQFF. Written as DNA, the CDR3 is TGTGCCAGCAGAATAGCGGGAGGGCCGTCCTACAATGAGCAGTTCTTC.

By sample fraction, this clonotype is medium-sized. The V call is TRBV12-3 or TRBV12-4, the J call TRBJ2-7; 9 positions match TRBD1. V shed 5 bases, J shed 5 bases, and the junction held 10 bases outside the gene matches. This CDR3 spans 15 amino acids. CDR3 coding DNA: TGTGCCAGCAGTCACTCGGACAGGGGCTTTGACGAGCAGTACTTC. Translation gives CASSHSDRGFDEQYF.

This clonotype was found many times. The gene calls are TRBV10-3 and TRBJ2-3; 7 bases match TRBD2. The V gene end was trimmed by 2 bases and the J gene end by 2 bases; junction bases not matched to a gene: 4. This CDR3 contains 15 residues. Germline CDR1 and CDR2: ENHRY and SYGVKD. This CDR3 is CAISEGRGITDTQYF. Here the CDR3 DNA reads TGTGCCATCAGTGAGGGGCGGGGGATCACAGATACGCAGTATTTT.

The V call is TRBV19, the J call TRBJ1-4, with no clear D. Germline loops: CDR1 LNHDA, CDR2 SQIVND (reference sequence). CDR3 size: 13 residues. V shed 7 bases and J shed 3 bases, with 9 bases lying between them. The CDR3 protein is CASTTPANEKLFF. CDR3 sequence (DNA): TGTGCCAGTACCACCCCGGCTAATGAAAAACTGTTTTTT.

Many counts were recorded for this clonotype. The junction does not match germline at one end; this may be a read error. This chain links TRBV7-2 with TRBJ1-2, with D possibly TRBD1 on 5 matching bases. Germline V lookup: CDR1 SGHTA, CDR2 FQGNSA. This CDR3 contains 14 residues. The CDR3 nucleotides read TGTGTCAGCAGCTTCACGACAGCGAACTATGGCTACACCTTC. Amino acid sequence: CVSSFTTANYGYTF.

This clonotype was seen at least ten times. The gene calls are TRBV24-1 and TRBJ2-1, with 10 bases matching TRBD1. Per the germline V gene, CDR1 is KGHDR and CDR2 is SFDVKD. Trimming cost V 5 bases and J 5 bases; bases outside gene matches: 8. The CDR3 extends over 16 amino acids. The CDR3: CATSARGTGVDNEQFF. The CDR3 coding sequence is TGTGCCACCAGTGCCCGAGGGACAGGGGTCGACAATGAGCAGTTCTTC.

At least ten counts were recorded for this clonotype. The CDR3 loop reads CASSRRQGASNQPQHF. Here the CDR3 DNA reads TGTGCCAGCAGCCGACGACAGGGGGCCAGCAATCAGCCCCAGCATTTT. The chain links TRBV11-2 to TRBJ1-5, with 10 positions matching TRBD1. In germline, CDR1 is SGHAT, CDR2 FQNNGV. The CDR3 is made up of 16 amino acids. Unmatched junction bases numbered 5, after V lost 5 bases and J lost 1 base.

In its sample, this clonotype was seen many times. The chain uses TRBV6-2 or TRBV6-3 and TRBJ2-7; possibly TRBD1 for D (5 bases). V dropped 6 bases and J dropped 7 bases, with 13 bases sitting between them. The CDR3 contains 12 residues. Germline assignment: CDR1 MNHEY and CDR2 SVGEGT. The CDR3 here is CASSQSNREQYF. For the CDR3, the DNA is TGTGCCAGCAGCCAATCTAACAGGGAGCAGTACTTC.

This clonotype showed up many times. The chain has TRBV2 and TRBJ2-7; D not resolved. With 0 bases removed from V and 10 bases from J, the gap between germline ends came to 10 bases. Germline values: CDR1 SNHLY, CDR2 FYNNEI. CDR3 length: 12 residues. CDR3 protein: CASSEALQAQYF. The CDR3 DNA sequence: TGTGCCAGCAGTGAAGCGCTTCAGGCTCAGTACTTC.